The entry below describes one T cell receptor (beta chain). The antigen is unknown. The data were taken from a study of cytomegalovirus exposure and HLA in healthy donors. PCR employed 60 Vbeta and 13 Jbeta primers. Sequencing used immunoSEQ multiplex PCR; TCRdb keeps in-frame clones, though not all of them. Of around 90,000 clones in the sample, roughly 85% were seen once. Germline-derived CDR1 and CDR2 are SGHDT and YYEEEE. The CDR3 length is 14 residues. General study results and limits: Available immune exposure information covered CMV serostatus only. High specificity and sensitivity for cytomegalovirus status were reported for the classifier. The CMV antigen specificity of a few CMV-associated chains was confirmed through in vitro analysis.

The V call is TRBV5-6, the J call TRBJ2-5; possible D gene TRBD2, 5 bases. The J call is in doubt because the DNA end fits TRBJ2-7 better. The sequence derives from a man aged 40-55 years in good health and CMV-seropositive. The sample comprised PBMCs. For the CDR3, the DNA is TGTGCCAGCAGCCCTACCGGGGTCTCCTACGAGCAGTACTTC. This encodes CASSPTGVSYEQYF.